The T cell receptor beta chain under discussion was sequenced for a study of shared clonotypes between healthy human individuals. CDR1 is LNHDA and CDR2 is SQIVND in the germline V gene (reference sequence). The germline V and J ends were trimmed by 3 bases and 10 bases, with 13 bases remaining between them. The CDR3 runs 13 residues. This clone was seen only a few times. The table came from immunoSEQ multiplex PCR; TCRdb's copy has only in-frame clones and leaves some out. There are 500,000 to 650,000 clones in the sample; around 78% occur only once, and around 11% lies in the top ten. The chain employs TRBV19 and TRBJ1-5; D remains ambiguous. The specimen was PBMCs. This receptor was identified in a woman in her forties in good health. Some clones in this sample may be carry-over from other donors' samples. The CDR3 DNA reads as TGTGCCAGTAGTATGGGTCCCAGTGGCCCCCAGCATTTT. Protein: CASSMGPSGPQHF. Using reference TRBV19 and TRBJ1-5 for the parts outside the CDR3, the full variable domain is DGGITQSPKYLFRKEGQNVTLSCEQNLNHDAMYWYRQDPGQGLRLIYYSQIVNDFQKGDIAEGYSVSREKKESFPLTVTSAQKNPTAFYLCASSMGPSGPQHFGDGTRLSIL.